This entry lists 24 T cell receptor beta chains sequenced from one sample in a study of T cell clusters in autoimmune cytopenias. TRB was amplified from about 250 ng of peripheral blood genomic DNA per sample. TRB was amplified by touch-down multiplex PCR, primer pools A and B combined. Reprocessing the multiplex PCR reads, TCRdb reports a single entry for every CDR3 protein and omits DNA. The sample holds about 1,500 distinct CDR3 sequences. A further study also used this sample, focusing on T cell repertoires in aging, cancer and after chemotherapy.

Material: peripheral blood. These receptors originate from a human donor with chronic lymphocytic leukemia.

The rearrangement joins TRBV28 to TRBJ2-1; TCRdb lists TRBD1, though no DNA is available to test this call. Per germline, CDR1 MDHEN and CDR2 SYDVKM. CDR3 length equals 15 residues. The CDR3 loop is CASSPWTGFGNEQFF.

The chain links TRBV7-9 to TRBJ1-3. CDR3 length equals 16 residues. From germline, CDR1 is SEHNR and CDR2 FQNEAQ (reference sequence). CDR3 sequence: CASTLRRDSSGNTIYF. Full variable domain (remainder filled in from reference TRBV7-9 and TRBJ1-3): DTGVSQNPRHKITKRGQNVTFRCDPISEHNRLYWYRQTLGQGPEFLTYFQNEAQLEKSRLLSDRFSAERPKGSFSTLEIQRTEQGDSAMYLCASTLRRDSSGNTIYFGEGSWLTVV.

The V and J genes are TRBV20-1 and TRBJ2-7; with no DNA, the TCRdb D assignment of TRBD2 cannot be verified. This CDR3 has 13 residues. Germline loops: CDR1 DFQATT, CDR2 SNEGSKA (reference sequence). The CDR3 sequence is CSAPREVSYEQYF.

This clonotype is medium-sized by frequency. The chain carries TRBV19 and TRBJ2-1; TCRdb outputs TRBD1, but without DNA this stays unchecked. CDR1 and CDR2 (germline): LNHDA, SQIVND (reference sequence). The CDR3 consists of 14 residues. CDR3: CASSAPGASNEQFF.

This chain links TRBV7-9 with TRBJ1-6; checking the TCRdb D call of TRBD1 is not possible without DNA. The CDR3 is 16 amino acids. Germline V CDR1 and CDR2: SEHNR, FQNEAQ (reference sequence). CDR3 protein: CASSSSDRERASPLHF.

This clonotype ranks as medium-sized in terms of frequency. V is TRBV6-1 and J is TRBJ2-5; TCRdb reports TRBD1, a call that lacks DNA to check it against. The CDR3 covers 15 residues. The germline CDR1 and CDR2 sequences are MNHNS and SASEGT. The CDR3 protein is CASSVKPGVSETQYF.

This clonotype counts as medium-sized by frequency. V and J are TRBV28 and TRBJ2-3; TCRdb returns TRBD2, unconfirmable since there is no DNA. Germline V gives CDR1 MDHEN, CDR2 SYDVKM. The CDR3 has 16 residues. CDR3 in amino acids: CASSPREHSSTDTQYF.

V gene TRBV5-1 combines with J gene TRBJ2-7. Germline values: CDR1 SGHRS, CDR2 YFSETQ. CDR3 length: 14 amino acids. CDR3: CASSLAWDSYEQYF.

The chain is built from TRBV20-1 and TRBJ2-7; TCRdb returns TRBD1, unconfirmable since there is no DNA. This CDR3 comprises 13 residues. Germline CDR1 and CDR2: DFQATT and SNEGSKA (reference sequence). The CDR3 region is CSARVRGAWEQYF.

This clonotype registers medium-sized by frequency. This chain connects TRBV5-6 to TRBJ1-2; TCRdb's assignment of TRBD1 cannot be checked, as there is no DNA. Germline CDR1 is SGHDT and CDR2 is YYEEEE. The CDR3 extends over 13 amino acids. The chain's CDR3 is CASSPRQNYGYTF.

By frequency, this clonotype registers medium-sized. The chain uses TRBV6-2 or TRBV6-3 and TRBJ2-2; TCRdb's D call of TRBD2 is untestable without DNA. The germline V gene has CDR1 MNHEY and CDR2 SVGEGT. The length of the CDR3 is 16 residues. The CDR3 loop is CASLAGLAGATGELFF.

This clonotype registers medium-sized (0.01 to 0.1%) by frequency. This chain uses TRBV7-3 with TRBJ2-3; absent DNA, TCRdb's TRBD2 call cannot be checked. Germline V gene sequence: CDR1 SGHTA, CDR2 FQGTGA. The CDR3 covers 15 residues. CDR3 in amino acids: CASSLSPPGTDTQYF.

V and J are TRBV27 and TRBJ2-3. Per germline, CDR1 MNHEY and CDR2 SMNVEV (reference sequence). This CDR3 region has 11 residues. CDR3 region: CASSSSYTQYF.

The V gene is TRBV30, the J gene TRBJ2-2; TCRdb outputs TRBD2, but without DNA this stays unchecked. The CDR3 extends over 14 amino acids. Germline CDR1 is GTSNPN and CDR2 is SVGIG (reference sequence). The CDR3 sequence: CAWSRQGNTGELFF.

J is TRBJ1-5 and V is TRBV6-6; the D call of TRBD1 rests on TCRdb alone, since no DNA is present to check it. CDR1 is MNHNY, CDR2 SVGAGI, per germline (reference sequence). The CDR3 is 14 residues long. The CDR3 here is CASTDGGAEQPQHF.

Considering frequency, this clonotype is medium-sized (0.01 to 0.1%). The chain is built from TRBV27 and TRBJ2-3; with no DNA, the TCRdb D assignment of TRBD2 cannot be verified. The germline gives CDR1 MNHEY, CDR2 SMNVEV (reference sequence). This CDR3 region has 15 residues. The chain's CDR3 is CASSSLTSSSDTQYF.

Its frequency marks this clonotype as medium-sized. The chain employs TRBV7-9 and TRBJ1-4; the D call of TRBD1 rests on TCRdb alone, since no DNA is present to check it. This CDR3 is 13 amino acids long. Per germline, CDR1 SEHNR and CDR2 FQNEAQ (reference sequence). CDR3 sequence: CASSADSNEKLFF.

The rearrangement uses TRBV7-6 and TRBJ2-3; TCRdb's D call of TRBD2 is untestable without DNA. Germline CDR1 is SGHVS and CDR2 is FNYEAQ. This CDR3 spans 18 amino acids. The chain's CDR3 is CVSSQDIETSGVTDTLYF. Full variable domain (outside the CDR3, taken from reference TRBV7-6 and TRBJ2-3): GAGVSQSPRYKVTKRGQDVALRCDPISGHVSLYWYRQALGQGPEFLTYFNYEAQQDKSGLPNDRFSAERPEGSISTLTIQRTEQRDSAMYRCVSSQDIETSGVTDTLYFGPGTRLTVL.

In terms of frequency, this clonotype is medium-sized. The V gene is TRBV7-6, the J gene TRBJ2-5; TCRdb gives TRBD1 as the D gene, but with no DNA this cannot be confirmed. The CDR3 spans 16 residues. Germline CDR1 SGHVS, CDR2 FNYEAQ. The CDR3 is CASSFKGTGKQETQYF. Full variable domain (outside the CDR3, taken from reference TRBV7-6 and TRBJ2-5): GAGVSQSPRYKVTKRGQDVALRCDPISGHVSLYWYRQALGQGPEFLTYFNYEAQQDKSGLPNDRFSAERPEGSISTLTIQRTEQRDSAMYRCASSFKGTGKQETQYFGPGTRLLVL.

This clonotype counts as medium-sized by frequency. This sequence joins TRBV6-5 and TRBJ1-6; the TCRdb call, TRBD1, lacks DNA for checking. CDR1 and CDR2 (germline): MNHEY, SVGAGI. The CDR3 has 15 amino acids. Here the CDR3 reads CASSERDSWNSPLHF.

The V gene is TRBV10-1, the J gene TRBJ2-3; checking the TCRdb D call of TRBD1 is not possible without DNA. This CDR3 has 14 residues. Germline V gives CDR1 WNHNN, CDR2 SYGVQD (reference sequence). CDR3 amino acids: CASSEDRSTDTQYF.

By frequency, this clonotype registers medium-sized. The chain recombines TRBV6-5 with TRBJ2-1; the D call from TCRdb, TRBD2, cannot be confirmed without DNA. The CDR3 extends over 16 amino acids. The germline V gene encodes CDR1 MNHEY and CDR2 SVGAGI. The chain's CDR3 is CASSLDRDSPYNEQFF.

Judged by frequency, this clonotype is medium-sized. The gene calls are TRBV7-2 and TRBJ1-3. Looked up from germline, CDR1 is SGHTA and CDR2 is FQGNSA. There are 12 residues in the CDR3. CDR3 loop: CASSLEGNTIYF.

In terms of frequency, this clonotype is medium-sized (0.01 to 0.1%). The chain couples TRBV7-9 to TRBJ2-1; TCRdb proposes TRBD1, but this gene call is untestable without DNA. The V gene's germline CDR1 is SEHNR and CDR2 FQNEAQ (reference sequence). This CDR3 comprises 12 residues. CDR3 amino acids: CASSFGTDEQFF.